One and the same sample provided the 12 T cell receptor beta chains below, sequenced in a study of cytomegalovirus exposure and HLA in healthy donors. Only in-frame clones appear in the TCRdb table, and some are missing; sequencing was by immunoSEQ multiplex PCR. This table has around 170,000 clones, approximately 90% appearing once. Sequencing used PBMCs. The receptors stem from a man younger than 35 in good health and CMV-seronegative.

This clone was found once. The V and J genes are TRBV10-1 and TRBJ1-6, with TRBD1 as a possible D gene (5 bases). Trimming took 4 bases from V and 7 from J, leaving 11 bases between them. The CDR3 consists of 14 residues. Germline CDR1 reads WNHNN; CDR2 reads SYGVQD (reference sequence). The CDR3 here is CASSGGTPNSPLHF. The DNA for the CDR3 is TGCGCCAGCAGTGGGGGGACTCCCAATTCACCCCTCCACTTT.

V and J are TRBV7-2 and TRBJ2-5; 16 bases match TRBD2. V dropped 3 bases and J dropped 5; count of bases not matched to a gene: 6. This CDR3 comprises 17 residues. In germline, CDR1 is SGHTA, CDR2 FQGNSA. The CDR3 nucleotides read TGTGCCAGCAGCTTTGGGACTAGCGGGAGGGCCGGGGAGACCCAGTACTTC. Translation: CASSFGTSGRAGETQYF. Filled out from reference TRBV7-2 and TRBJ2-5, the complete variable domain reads GAGVSQSPSNKVTEKGKDVELRCDPISGHTALYWYRQSLGQGLEFLIYFQGNSAPDKSGLPSDRFSAERTGGSVSTLTIQRTQQEDSAVYLCASSFGTSGRAGETQYFGPGTRLLVL.

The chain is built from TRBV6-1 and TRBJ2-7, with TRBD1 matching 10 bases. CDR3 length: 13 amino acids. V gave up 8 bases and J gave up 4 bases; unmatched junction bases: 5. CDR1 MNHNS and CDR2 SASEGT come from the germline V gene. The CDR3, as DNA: TGTGCCAGCGGGGACAGGGGAAAGTACGAGCAGTACTTC. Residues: CASGDRGKYEQYF.

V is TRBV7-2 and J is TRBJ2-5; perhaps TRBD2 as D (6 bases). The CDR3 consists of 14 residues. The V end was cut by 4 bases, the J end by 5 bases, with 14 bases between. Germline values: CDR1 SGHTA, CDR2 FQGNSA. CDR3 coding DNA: TGTGCCAGCAGCTCAACGCGGGGCCGGGAGACCCAGTACTTC. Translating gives CASSSTRGRETQYF.

In nucleotides, the CDR3 is TGTGCCAGCAGCCCCACCGGGACAGGCGGTGGCTACACCTTC. This translates into CASSPTGTGGGYTF. The chain joins TRBV28 to TRBJ1-2; TRBD1 agrees at 8 bases. The CDR3 loop spans 14 amino acids. V was clipped by 6 bases and J by 7 bases; unmatched bases: 10. CDR1 is MDHEN and CDR2 is SYDVKM in the germline V gene.

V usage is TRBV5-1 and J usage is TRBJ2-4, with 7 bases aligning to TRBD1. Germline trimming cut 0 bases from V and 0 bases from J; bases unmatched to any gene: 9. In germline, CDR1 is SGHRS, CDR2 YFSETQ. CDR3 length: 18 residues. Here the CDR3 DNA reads TGCGCCAGCAGCTTGGGATCCCCCGACAGGGTAGCCAAAAACATTCAGTACTTC. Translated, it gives CASSLGSPDRVAKNIQYF. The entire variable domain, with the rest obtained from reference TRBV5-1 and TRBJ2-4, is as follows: KAGVTQTPRYLIKTRGQQVTLSCSPISGHRSVSWYQQTPGQGLQFLFEYFSETQRNKGNFPGRFSGRQFSNSRSEMNVSTLELGDSALYLCASSLGSPDRVAKNIQYFGAGTRLSVL.

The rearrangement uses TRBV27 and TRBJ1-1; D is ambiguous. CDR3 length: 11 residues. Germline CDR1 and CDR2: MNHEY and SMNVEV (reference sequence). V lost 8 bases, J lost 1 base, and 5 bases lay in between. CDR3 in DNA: TGTGCCAGCCGGGAGAACACTGAAGCTTTCTTT. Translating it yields CASRENTEAFF.

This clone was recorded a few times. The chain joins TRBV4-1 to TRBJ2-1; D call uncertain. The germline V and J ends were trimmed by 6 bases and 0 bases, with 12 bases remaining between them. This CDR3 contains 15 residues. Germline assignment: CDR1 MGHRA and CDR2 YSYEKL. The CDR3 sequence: CASRPPGRSYNEQFF. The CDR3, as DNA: TGCGCCAGCAGGCCGCCTGGGCGCTCCTACAATGAGCAGTTCTTC.

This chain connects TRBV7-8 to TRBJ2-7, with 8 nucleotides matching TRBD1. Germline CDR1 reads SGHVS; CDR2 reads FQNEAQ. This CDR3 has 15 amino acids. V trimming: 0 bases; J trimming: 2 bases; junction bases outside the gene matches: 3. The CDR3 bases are TGTGCCAGCAGCTTAGCTGGGACAGGACCCTACGAGCAGTACGTC. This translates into CASSLAGTGPYEQYV.

Here the CDR3 reads CASSLGQYTGELFF. The CDR3 region has the DNA TGTGCCAGCAGTCTTGGACAGTACACCGGGGAGCTGTTTTTT. The V gene is TRBV28, the J gene TRBJ2-2, with a possible D match to TRBD1 (6 bases). With 5 bases removed from V and 3 bases from J, the gap between germline ends came to 10 bases. The V gene's germline CDR1 is MDHEN and CDR2 SYDVKM. There are 14 residues in the CDR3.

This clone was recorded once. The CDR3, as DNA: TGCGCCAGCAGGTACAGGGGGGGTTTCACTGAAGCTTTCTTT. Translation gives CASRYRGGFTEAFF. The chain recombines TRBV10-2 with TRBJ1-1; 8 bases are shared with TRBD1. J gave up 4 bases and V 6 bases, and 7 bases lay outside the gene matches. The germline V gene has CDR1 WSHSY and CDR2 SAAADI. The CDR3 is 14 residues long.

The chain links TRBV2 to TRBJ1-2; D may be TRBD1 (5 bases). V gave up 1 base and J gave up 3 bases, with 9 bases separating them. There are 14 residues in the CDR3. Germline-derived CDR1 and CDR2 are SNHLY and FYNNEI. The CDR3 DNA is TGTGCCAGCAGTGAAGACAGGACACACTATGGCTACACCTTC. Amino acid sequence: CASSEDRTHYGYTF.